Listed below are T cell receptor beta chains from one sample, sequenced in a study of Ad26.COV2.S vaccination and SARS-CoV-2 variants. Here immunoSEQ multiplex PCR was the method, and the copy in TCRdb shows in-frame clones only, minus some. The sample includes around 320,000 clones, around four fifths seen only once; the top ten take 2% to 2.5%. The sample in question was peripheral blood, obtained in a trial of Ad26.COV2.S vaccine versus placebo. The receptors were sampled from a person between 18 and 65 years old who received the Ad26.COV2.S COVID-19 vaccine or a placebo. Both conserved end residues are part of each CDR3. D genes are given only for firm matches. The size field is filled for only some rows; it gives once, few, many or a size class.

>TRBJ2-5|NA|NA|TRBV7-2
TGTGCCAGCAGCTTAGAAGGAGCGGGTCAAGAGACCCAGTACTTC
CASSLEGAGQETQYF
>TRBJ1-2|NA|NA|TRBV3-1/TRBV3-2
TGTGCCAGCAGCCAAGAACGGTATGGCTACACCTTC
CASSQERYGYTF
>TRBJ1-1|TRBD1|NA|TRBV12-3/TRBV12-4
TGTGCCAGCAGACCCTACAGGGGTGAAGCTTTCTTT
CASRPYRGEAFF
>TRBJ1-1|TRBD1|NA|TRBV10-3
TGTGCCATCAGTCTAAAGGGGACAGAGAGTGAAGCTTTCTTT
CAISLKGTESEAFF
>TRBJ2-3|TRBD1|NA|TRBV27
TGTGCCAGCACCACGAGGATGGACAGGGAAGATACGCAGTATTTT
CASTTRMDREDTQYF
>TRBJ2-5|TRBD2|NA|TRBV4-1
TGCGCCAGCAGCCAAGTAGTAGGGGAGGGGTTGGAGACCCAGTACTTC
CASSQVVGEGLETQYF
>TRBJ1-4|TRBD1|few|TRBV7-9
TGTGCCAGCAGCCAGGGACAGAATGAAAAACTGTTTTTT
CASSQGQNEKLFF
>TRBJ1-2|NA|NA|TRBV3-1/TRBV3-2
TGTGCCAGCAGCCAAGATAAGGCAGGTCTTAACTATGGCTACACCTTC
CASSQDKAGLNYGYTF
>TRBJ2-7|NA|once|TRBV6-2/TRBV6-3
TGTGCCAGCAGTCACCGTAGTGTCGAGCAGTACTTC
CASSHRSVEQYF
>TRBJ1-2|NA|NA|TRBV28
TGTGCCAGCAGTTCCCACGCCCTCCCGGGGCATAAGGATGGCTACACCTTC
CASSSHALPGHKDGYTF
>TRBJ2-7|TRBD2|NA|TRBV27
TGTGCCAGCAGTAGCGACACCCCGGGACTACCCTACGAGCAGTACTTC
CASSSDTPGLPYEQYF
>TRBJ2-3|TRBD2|NA|TRBV7-2
TGTGCCAGCAGCTTAGTCGGGGGGGCGGGAGATACGCAGTATTTT
CASSLVGGAGDTQYF
>TRBJ1-1|NA|NA|TRBV11-3
TGTGCCAGCAGCTCGGGGGCGAGGAACACTGAAGCTTTCTTT
CASSSGARNTEAFF
>TRBJ1-4|TRBD1|NA|TRBV4-2
TGTGCCAGCAGGCTTAGGACAGGGGGTGTCGTAAAACTGTTTTTT
CASRLRTGGVVKLFF
>TRBJ2-1|TRBD2|NA|TRBV5-1
TGCGCCAGCAGCGACAGCGGGGGGGCCTTCTACAATGAGCAGTTCTTC
CASSDSGGAFYNEQFF
>TRBJ1-1|NA|many|TRBV4-1
TGCGCCAGCAGCCAACCAATGAGGGATACCAAAGCTTTCTTT
CASSQPMRDTKAFF
>TRBJ1-2|TRBD1|NA|TRBV6-5
TGTGCCAGCAGGGGACAGGGGCGCCCGAATGGCTACACCTTC
CASRGQGRPNGYTF
>TRBJ2-5|TRBD2|NA|TRBV24-1
TGTGCCACCAGTGATTACCCCGCTAGCGGGGGGGAGACCCAGTACTTC
CATSDYPASGGETQYF
>TRBJ2-3|NA|NA|TRBV9
TGTGCCAGCAGCGTACATCCAGATACGCAGTATTTT
CASSVHPDTQYF
>TRBJ1-2|TRBD1|NA|TRBV19
TGTGCCAGTAGTATCAGGGGGTCAGATGGCTACACCTTC
CASSIRGSDGYTF
>TRBJ2-3|NA|NA|TRBV9
TGTGCCAGCAGCGTAGGGGTCCTTTACACAGATACGCAGTATTTT
CASSVGVLYTDTQYF
>TRBJ1-2|NA|NA|TRBV7-2
TGTGCCAGCAGGCACGACAGGCTGGCCCTACCGGGAAGGGGCTACACCTTC
CASRHDRLALPGRGYTF
>TRBJ2-3|TRBD2|NA|TRBV28
TGTGCCACCGTCGGGACTAGCGGCTCAGATACGCAGTATTTT
CATVGTSGSDTQYF
>TRBJ1-1|NA|NA|TRBV28
TGTGCCAGCAGTTTTATAGGGTACACTGAAGCTTTCTTT
CASSFIGYTEAFF
>TRBJ2-5|NA|NA|TRBV28
TGTGCCAGCGGCGTCGCGGAGACCCAGTACTTC
CASGVAETQYF
>TRBJ2-1|TRBD2|NA|TRBV5-6
TGTGCCAGCAGCTTTGTATTGTCAGCGGGGGGAAGCCTTTACAATGAGCAGTTCTTC
CASSFVLSAGGSLYNEQFF
>TRBJ2-3|TRBD2|NA|TRBV27
TGTGCCAGCAGTTTATTGGGGGGGAGAGATACGCAGTATTTT
CASSLLGGRDTQYF
>TRBJ2-5|TRBD1|NA|TRBV7-9
TGTGCCAGCAGATCAGGGGGCTGGGAGACCCAGTACTTC
CASRSGGWETQYF
>TRBJ2-2|TRBD2|NA|TRBV6-5
TGTGCCAGCAGTTACTCGTTTCTAGCGGGTGAGGAGCTGTTTTTT
CASSYSFLAGEELFF
>TRBJ2-7|TRBD1|NA|TRBV4-1
TGCGCCAGCAGCCACCGACAGGGTTACGAGCAGTACTTC
CASSHRQGYEQYF
>TRBJ1-2|TRBD1|NA|TRBV28
TGTGCCAGCAGTTGGGGACAGGACTATGGCTACACCTTC
CASSWGQDYGYTF
>TRBJ1-6|NA|NA|TRBV11-2
TGTGCCAGCAGCTTATTCTACCGGACGGTCAATTCACCCCTCCACTTT
CASSLFYRTVNSPLHF
>TRBJ2-5|TRBD2|NA|TRBV19
TGTGCCAGTAGTATTGGGACTAGAGAGACCCAGTACTTC
CASSIGTRETQYF
>TRBJ2-2|NA|NA|TRBV25-1
TGTGCCAGCAGTGTCTTTCCCGGGGAGCTGTTTTTT
CASSVFPGELFF
>TRBJ1-6|NA|NA|TRBV11-3
TGTGCCAGCAGCCGAGGGGAATATAATTCACCCCTCCACTTT
CASSRGEYNSPLHF
>TRBJ1-4|NA|NA|TRBV2
TGTGCCAGCCGACCGGGACTTAATGAAAAACTGTTTTTT
CASRPGLNEKLFF
>TRBJ1-1|TRBD1|few|TRBV5-1
TGCGCCAGCAGCTTGACAGGGGTGAGAGACACTGAAGCTTTCTTT
CASSLTGVRDTEAFF
>TRBJ1-3|NA|few|TRBV4-1
TGCGCCAGCAGCCAAGGGGGACTGGGGGTCTCTGGAAACACCATATATTTT
CASSQGGLGVSGNTIYF
>TRBJ2-7|NA|NA|TRBV27
TGTGCGAGCCGGGCTAGCGACTCCTACGAGCAGTACTTC
CASRASDSYEQYF
>TRBJ2-2|TRBD2|NA|TRBV3-1/TRBV3-2
TGTGCCAGCAGCCAAGCCCTAGCGGGTGCGAACACCGGGGAGCTGTTTTTT
CASSQALAGANTGELFF
>TRBJ2-3|TRBD2|NA|TRBV28
TGTGCCAGCAGTTTGGCCCTAGCGGGGGCAGGGACGCAGTATTTT
CASSLALAGAGTQYF
>TRBJ1-1|TRBD1|NA|TRBV25-1
TGTGCCAGCAGTGAAAGGACAGGGGTCGGTAACACTGAAGCTTTCTTT
CASSERTGVGNTEAFF
>TRBJ2-2|NA|NA|TRBV6-5
TGTGCCAGCATCCGGAACACCGGGGAGCTGTTTTTT
CASIRNTGELFF
>TRBJ2-3|NA|NA|TRBV20-1
TGCAGTGCTTTCCATGGGGATACGCAGTATTTT
CSAFHGDTQYF
>TRBJ1-2|NA|few|TRBV5-4
TGTGCCAGCAGCCTCTCCCGGGGAAGGTATGGCTACACCTTC
CASSLSRGRYGYTF
>TRBJ2-7|TRBD1|NA|TRBV11-2
TGTGCCAGCAGCTTAGATCTACAGGGGGGAGTCTACGAGCAGTACTTC
CASSLDLQGGVYEQYF
>TRBJ2-5|TRBD2|NA|TRBV3-1/TRBV3-2
TGTGCCAGCAGCCCTAGCGGGGCAGAGACCCAGTACTTC
CASSPSGAETQYF
>TRBJ1-3|NA|once|TRBV15
TGTGCCACCAGCAAGCGGGACAATGGGGGGAACACCATATATTTT
CATSKRDNGGNTIYF
>TRBJ2-7|NA|few|TRBV7-8
TGTGCCAGCAGCTTAGGCGGGACACCTCACTACGAGCAGTACTTC
CASSLGGTPHYEQYF
>TRBJ1-2|NA|once|TRBV7-6
TGTGCCAGCAGCCGCTCCCCAGAGAACTATGGCTACACCTTC
CASSRSPENYGYTF
>TRBJ2-3|TRBD2|NA|TRBV19
TGTGCCAGTAGTATATCCCCTAGCGGGGGGGCAGATACGCAGTATTTT
CASSISPSGGADTQYF
>TRBJ2-5|NA|NA|TRBV27
TGTGCCAGCAGTCGGGTTTGGACGGATAACCCGACTAGCCAAGAGACCCAGTACTTC
CASSRVWTDNPTSQETQYF